This paragraph covers one T cell receptor beta chain sequence. The CDR3 is made up of 16 amino acids. The V and J ends lost 4 bases and 4 bases respectively, with 21 bases between them. CDR1 SGHRS and CDR2 YFSETQ come from the germline V gene. The data were taken from a study of CD8+ T cells in alopecia areata. Treatment: oral pan-JAK inhibitor, 5-10 mg twice daily. cDNA reverse transcribed from extracted RNA served as the sequencing template. Measured with immunoSEQ multiplex PCR; TCRdb has only the in-frame clones, and not every one. The table includes about 270,000 clones, 50% to 75% detected once. The J gene is TRBJ2-7, the V gene TRBV5-1; D not resolved. The specimen comprised CD4+ T cells sorted from blood, sampled at approximately week 51, from a patient treated with tofacitinib. This sequence originates from a human donor with alopecia areata. The CDR3 sequence is CASSPNPRGVSYEQYF. For the CDR3, the DNA is TGCGCCAGCAGCCCCAACCCCCGTGGAGTGAGTTACGAGCAGTACTTC.